The entry below gives a single T cell receptor (beta chain) sequence along with its context. What it binds is unknown. Samples underwent the assay at deep level. Clones were read by immunoSEQ multiplex PCR, and TCRdb kept only the in-frame ones, dropping some. The data hold under 2.5 million clones, with around 90% observed a single time. This entry comes from a study of shared clonotypes between healthy human individuals. Every donor, a Caucasian adult, lived in Nashville, Tennessee. Whole-study results and caveats: Researchers sampled only blood; tissue repertoires likely differ. Across several donors, naive CD4 shared roughly 5%, naive CD8 less than 4%, memory CD4 less than 2.5%, memory CD8 0.35% to 0.5%.

Trimming cost V 5 bases and J 0 bases; bases outside gene matches: 14. CDR3 length equals 18 residues. Germline CDR1 and CDR2: SEHNR and FQNEAQ (reference sequence). Sample: naive CD4+ T cells from PBMCs. Regarding subset: CD45RA+ positively selected. This clonotype was obtained from a man between 18 and 29 years old in good health. Some clones in this sample may be carry-over from other donors' samples. The chain links TRBV7-9 to TRBJ2-3, with 7 positions matching TRBD1. This CDR3 reads CASSPTGTVIASTDTQYF. The CDR3 DNA follows: TGTGCCAGCAGCCCCACGGGGACAGTAATCGCTAGCACAGATACGCAGTATTTT.